One T cell receptor (beta chain) is described in this entry. Unmatched junction bases numbered 9, after V lost 1 base and J lost 7 bases. CDR1 is SGHTA, CDR2 FQGNSA, per germline. The CDR3 is made up of 16 amino acids. Participants had their cohort set by participant-reported clinical history. This entry belongs to a study of blood T cell repertoires in COVID-19. Study-level information: Samples of COVID-19 (acute and convalescent) were obtained from the United States, Italy and Spain.

TCRdb's copy holds only in-frame clones and misses some; the assay was immunoSEQ multiplex PCR. The sample includes roughly 180,000 clones, around 82% of them seen just once. Material for sequencing was PBMCs or T cells enriched from blood (not recorded which). The receptor comes from a man aged 40-50 years who had recovered from COVID-19. The V and J genes are TRBV7-2 and TRBJ1-2; 10 nucleotides match TRBD1. CDR3 coding DNA: TGTGCCAGCAGCTTAGGACAGGGGGCGCGGGCGAGTGGCTACACCTTC. Translated: CASSLGQGARASGYTF.